Listed below are T cell receptor beta chains from one sample, sequenced in a study of blood T cell repertoires in COVID-19. Libraries were prepared by immunoSEQ multiplex PCR; TCRdb keeps only in-frame clonotypes and omits some of them. The table lists fewer than 150,000 clones, around 77% of them singletons. The sample consisted of peripheral blood. These receptors were obtained from a human donor in a cohort sampled during active COVID-19. Both conserved end residues are trimmed from each CDR3.

>TRBV2|TRBJ2-3
ASRTATGQGPDTQY
>TRBV30|TRBJ1-3
AWGTGSLPSGNTIY
>TRBV7-2|TRBJ2-7
ASSQQGYEQY
>TRBV2|TRBJ1-1
ASNDRDVTEAF
>TRBV10-2|TRBJ2-2
ASPGQGDTGELF
>TRBV7-9|TRBJ2-3
ASSLTGISTDTQY
>TRBV3-1/TRBV3-2|TRBJ2-2
ASSRSGNTGELF
>TRBV11-1|TRBJ1-6
ASSAEGTGGSPLH
>TRBV7-9|TRBJ2-7
ASNEDRGSYEQY
>TRBV3-1/TRBV3-2|TRBJ1-4
ASSPGQREKLF
>TRBV28|TRBJ2-7
ASSPNYEQY
>TRBV9|TRBJ2-5
ASSADDRRGETQY
>TRBV11-2|TRBJ2-3
ASSYPAQQGSLYRDTQY
>TRBV6-2/TRBV6-3|TRBJ2-2
ASSYLSQGTGELF
>TRBV4-1|TRBJ1-2
ASSQDEAGTGAGGYT
>TRBV5-1|TRBJ2-5
ASSLLTSLRSTQY
>TRBV5-4|TRBJ1-2
ASSATGSYGYT
>TRBV2|TRBJ1-3
ASSTGFSGNTIY
>TRBV9|TRBJ2-5
ASSRGDRVQETQY
>TRBV6-6|TRBJ1-1
ASRDRQGVYEAF
>TRBV5-1|TRBJ2-3
ASSLGDYSDTQY
>TRBV27|TRBJ1-6
ASRDRGINSPLH
>TRBV28|TRBJ1-1
ASSEAGGVRTEAF
>TRBV7-8|TRBJ2-5
ASSLATQGRGETQY
>TRBV6-5|TRBJ2-5
ASSYSVSRLETQY
>TRBV5-4|TRBJ2-7
ASSPQGSEQY
>TRBV18|TRBJ1-2
ASSPAGGPNYGYT
>TRBV14|TRBJ1-2
ASSRTGTGLYGYT
>TRBV6-5|TRBJ2-7
ASSRSGTGSEQY
>TRBV28|TRBJ2-7
ASSTRDRGPYEQY
>TRBV7-8|TRBJ2-1
ASSSPTPGYSEF
>TRBV21-1|TRBJ2-3
ASSKPGHSPRPDTQY
>TRBV5-6|TRBJ2-5
ASRRGGLETQY
>TRBV7-8|TRBJ1-4
ASSPDPGLTNEKLF
>TRBV5-1|TRBJ2-1
ASSLELAGSRRGNEQF
>TRBV3-1/TRBV3-2|TRBJ1-2
ASSQWDRGGYT
>TRBV30|TRBJ2-3
AWSVLQGSTDTQY
>TRBV7-9|TRBJ1-6
ASSPGGGNSPLH
>TRBV5-6|TRBJ2-3
ASSKAGTGRTDTQY
>TRBV3-1/TRBV3-2|TRBJ1-1
ASSHRQGTEAF
>TRBV5-6|TRBJ1-5
ASSGGDSNQPQH
>TRBV27|TRBJ2-1
ASGGLAGRKYNEQF
>TRBV18|TRBJ2-5
ASSHGIELQETQY
>TRBV18|TRBJ1-2
ASSPSQAGAIYGYT
>TRBV7-8|TRBJ2-7
ASSLGPTGGEQY
>TRBV6-5|TRBJ1-3
ASQGAESGNTIY
>TRBV6-5|TRBJ2-7
ASRSNSGGPYEQY
>TRBV27|TRBJ1-6
ASSLPTPGVALRSSYNSPLH
>TRBV5-6|TRBJ1-2
ASSSGGWSGYT
>TRBV5-1|TRBJ2-5
ASSPTDNQETQY